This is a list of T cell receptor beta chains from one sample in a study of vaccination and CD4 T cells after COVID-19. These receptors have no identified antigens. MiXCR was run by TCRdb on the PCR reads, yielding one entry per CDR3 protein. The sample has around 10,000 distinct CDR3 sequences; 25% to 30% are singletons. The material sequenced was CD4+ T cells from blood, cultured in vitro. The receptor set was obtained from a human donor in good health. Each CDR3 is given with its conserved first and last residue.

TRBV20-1,CSARAGTLAYEQYF
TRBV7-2,CASSLGTSGRRVGNEQFF
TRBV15,CATSRVRATGVGYTF
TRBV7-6,CASSLEYEGSNEKLFF
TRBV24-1,CATSAADTVYGYTF
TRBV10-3,CAITGGFRENYGYTF
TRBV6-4,CASSDLAAGEQFF
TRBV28,CASSLVGVSTYEQYF
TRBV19,CASGDRGFATDTQYF
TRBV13,CASTGFFSNTGELFF
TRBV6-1,CASRGGGGPDTQYF
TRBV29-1,CSVDPFINEQFF
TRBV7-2,CASSLGGGQPQHF
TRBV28,CASSLKRTGYGYTF
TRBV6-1,CASGDREREQYF
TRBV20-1,CSVSHRRDTEAFF
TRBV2,CASGTAYEQYF
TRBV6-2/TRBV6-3,CASRSTGTKFEQFF
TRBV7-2,CASRAGGATDTQYF
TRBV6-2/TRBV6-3,CASSSITGTPYGYTF
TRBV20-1,CSASSPSGYEQYF
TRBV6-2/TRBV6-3,CASRRGYGYTF
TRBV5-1,CASSLSGEYTDTQYF
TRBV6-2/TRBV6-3,CASSWGRNTEAFF
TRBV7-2,CASSSHFRLAGGVQYF
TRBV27,CASSLSMWTALNTEAFF
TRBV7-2,CASSTRLHSGGEQFF
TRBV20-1,CSARETSGSRGGQYF
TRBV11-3,CASSLGIGQETQYF
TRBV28,CASSFSGQLYEQYF
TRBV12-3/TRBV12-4,CASSFLRVEQYF
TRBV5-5,CASSLEGGMNTEAFF
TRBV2,CASSGPGQGNTIYF
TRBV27,CASSLSQIVPNNEQFF
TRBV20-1,CSARLAGGSYNEQFF
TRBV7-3,CASSPGGEQFF
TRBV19,CASSRLRGEETQYF
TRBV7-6,CASRREQNTEAFF
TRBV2,CASNRDRSFYNSPLHF
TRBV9,CASSVARQGAVAFF
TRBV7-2,CASSSTGTSTEAFF
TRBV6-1,CASSATGTLGSPLHF
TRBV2,CASRTSGSFDEQFF
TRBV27,CASSIRTSGSKAYEQYF
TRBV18,CASSSGRRQETQYF
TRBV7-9,CASSLGTGENGGYTF
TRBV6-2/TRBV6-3,CASRGQGFTDTQYF
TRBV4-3,CASSRDRRYSYEQYF
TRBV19,CASSPDILHTDTQYF
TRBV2,CASVVGGAAVSF
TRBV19,CASSISNQPQHF
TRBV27,CASSLSPTAGNTYF